This T cell receptor (beta chain) was captured in a study of PD-1 blockade in classical Hodgkin lymphoma. Study findings and constraints: By cycle point C4D1, TCR diversity had risen significantly in CD4+ cells (but not CD8+ cells). Newly diagnosed patients had diversity similar to the baseline diversity of complete responders. Differences between repertoires have undefined causes, possibly disease activity or prior therapy.

Only in-frame clones appear in the TCRdb table, and some are missing; sequencing was by immunoSEQ multiplex PCR. The table has around 36,000 clones, about 89% seen once; the top ten hold approximately 8.7%. The CDR3 consists of 12 residues. The V end lost 7 bases, the J end lost 1 base, and 7 bases lay between the germline ends. Germline V lookup: CDR1 ENHRY, CDR2 SYGVKD. Concerning this clone itself: Its antigen is as yet unknown.

Each patient experienced a relapse that followed autologous stem cell transplantation, and brentuximab vedotin exposure varied. Under best response, outcomes were complete response, partial response or progressive disease. Here the sequenced sample was peripheral blood mononuclear cells (PBMCs), taken at baseline. This clonotype originated in a human donor with classical Hodgkin lymphoma. The chain has TRBV10-3 and TRBJ2-5, with D possibly matching TRBD1 (5 bases). CDR3 sequence: CAIKGRQETQYF. The CDR3 nucleotides are TGTGCCATCAAGGGGCGCCAAGAGACCCAGTACTTC.